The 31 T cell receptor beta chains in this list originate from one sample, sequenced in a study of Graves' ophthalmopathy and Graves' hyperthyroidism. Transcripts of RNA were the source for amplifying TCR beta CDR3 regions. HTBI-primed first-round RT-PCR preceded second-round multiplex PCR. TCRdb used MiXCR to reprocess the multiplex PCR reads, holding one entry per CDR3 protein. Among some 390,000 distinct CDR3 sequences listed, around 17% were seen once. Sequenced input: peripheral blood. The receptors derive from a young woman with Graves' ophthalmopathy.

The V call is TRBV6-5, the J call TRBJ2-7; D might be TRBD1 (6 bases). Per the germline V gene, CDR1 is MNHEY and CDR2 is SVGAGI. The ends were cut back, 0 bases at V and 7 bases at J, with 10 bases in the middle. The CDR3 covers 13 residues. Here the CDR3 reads CASSYSGQGEQYF. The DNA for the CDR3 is TGTGCCAGCAGTTACTCAGGGCAGGGGGAGCAGTACTTC.

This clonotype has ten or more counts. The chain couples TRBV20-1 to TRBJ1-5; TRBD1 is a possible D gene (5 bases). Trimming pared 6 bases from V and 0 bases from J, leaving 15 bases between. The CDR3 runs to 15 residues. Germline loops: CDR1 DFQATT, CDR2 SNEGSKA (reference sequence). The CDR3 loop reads CSAGRGENSNQPQHF. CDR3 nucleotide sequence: TGCAGTGCCGGACGGGGCGAAAATAGCAATCAGCCCCAGCATTTT.

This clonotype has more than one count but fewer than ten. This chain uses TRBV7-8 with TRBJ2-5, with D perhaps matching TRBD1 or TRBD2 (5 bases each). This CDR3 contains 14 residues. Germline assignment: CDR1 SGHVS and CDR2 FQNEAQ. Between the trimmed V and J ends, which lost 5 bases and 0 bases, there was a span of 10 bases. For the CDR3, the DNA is TGTGCCAGCAGCCCCGGGACCCACCAAGAGACCCAGTACTTC. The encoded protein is CASSPGTHQETQYF.

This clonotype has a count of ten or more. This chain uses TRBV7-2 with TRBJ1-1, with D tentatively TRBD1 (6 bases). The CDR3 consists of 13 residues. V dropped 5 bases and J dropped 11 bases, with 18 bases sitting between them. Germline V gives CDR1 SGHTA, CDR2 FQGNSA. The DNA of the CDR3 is TGTGCCAGCAGCCTTTGGACAGACCGTACTGCTTTCTTT. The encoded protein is CASSLWTDRTAFF. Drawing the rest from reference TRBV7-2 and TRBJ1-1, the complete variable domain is GAGVSQSPSNKVTEKGKDVELRCDPISGHTALYWYRQSLGQGLEFLIYFQGNSAPDKSGLPSDRFSAERTGGSVSTLTIQRTQQEDSAVYLCASSLWTDRTAFFGQGTRLTVV.

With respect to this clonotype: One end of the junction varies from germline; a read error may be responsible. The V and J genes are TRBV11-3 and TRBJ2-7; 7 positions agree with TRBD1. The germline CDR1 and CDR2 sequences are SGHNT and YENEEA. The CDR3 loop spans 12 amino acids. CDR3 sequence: CASSLGLQGVNF. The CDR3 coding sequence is TGTGCCAGCAGCTTAGGTCTTCAGGGGGTGAACTTC. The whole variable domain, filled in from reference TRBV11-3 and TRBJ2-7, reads EAGVVQSPRYKIIEKKQPVAFWCNPISGHNTLYWYLQNLGQGPELLIRYENEEAVDDSQLPKDRFSAERLKGVDSTLKIQPAELGDSAVYLCASSLGLQGVNFGPGTRLTVT.

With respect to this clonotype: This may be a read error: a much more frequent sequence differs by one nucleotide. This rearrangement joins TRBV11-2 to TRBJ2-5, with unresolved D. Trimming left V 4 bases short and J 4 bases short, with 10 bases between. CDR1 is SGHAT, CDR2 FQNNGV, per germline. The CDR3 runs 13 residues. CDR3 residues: CASSSSVRETQYF. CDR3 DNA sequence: TGTGCCAGCAGCTCCTCGGTACGAGAGACCCAGTACTTC.

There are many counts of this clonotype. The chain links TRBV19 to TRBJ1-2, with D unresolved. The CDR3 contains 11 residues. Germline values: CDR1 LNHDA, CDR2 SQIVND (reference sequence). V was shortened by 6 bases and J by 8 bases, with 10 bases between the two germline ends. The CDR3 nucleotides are TGTGCCAGTAGCCAGGAGAGGGGCTACACCTTC. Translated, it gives CASSQERGYTF. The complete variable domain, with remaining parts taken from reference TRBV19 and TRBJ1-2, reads DGGITQSPKYLFRKEGQNVTLSCEQNLNHDAMYWYRQDPGQGLRLIYYSQIVNDFQKGDIAEGYSVSREKKESFPLTVTSAQKNPTAFYLCASSQERGYTFGSGTRLTVV.

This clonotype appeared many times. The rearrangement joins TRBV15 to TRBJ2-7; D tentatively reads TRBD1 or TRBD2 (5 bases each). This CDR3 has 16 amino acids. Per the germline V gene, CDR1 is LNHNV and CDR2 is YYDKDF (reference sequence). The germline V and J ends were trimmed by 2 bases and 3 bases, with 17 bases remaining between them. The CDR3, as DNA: TGTGCCACCAGCAGAAGTCGAGGGCTGGGGCACTACGAGCAGTACTTC. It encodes CATSRSRGLGHYEQYF. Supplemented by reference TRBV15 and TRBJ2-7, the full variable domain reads DAMVIQNPRYQVTQFGKPVTLSCSQTLNHNVMYWYQQKSSQAPKLLFHYYDKDFNNEADTPDNFQSRRPNTSFCFLDIRSPGLGDTAMYLCATSRSRGLGHYEQYFGPGTRLTVT.

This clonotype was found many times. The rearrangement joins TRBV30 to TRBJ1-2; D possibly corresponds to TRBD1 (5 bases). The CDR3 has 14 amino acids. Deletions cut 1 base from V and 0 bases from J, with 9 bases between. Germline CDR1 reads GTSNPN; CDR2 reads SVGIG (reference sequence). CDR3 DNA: TGTGCCTGGAGTGCCGGACATTCTAACTATGGCTACACCTTC. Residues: CAWSAGHSNYGYTF.

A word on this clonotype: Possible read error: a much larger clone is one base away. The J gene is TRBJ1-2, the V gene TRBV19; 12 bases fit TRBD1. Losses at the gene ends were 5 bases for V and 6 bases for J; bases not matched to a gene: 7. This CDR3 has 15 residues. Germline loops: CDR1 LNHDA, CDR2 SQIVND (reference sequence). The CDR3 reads CASSATGTGGDGYTF. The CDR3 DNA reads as TGTGCCAGTAGTGCTACCGGGACAGGGGGCGATGGCTACACCTTC.

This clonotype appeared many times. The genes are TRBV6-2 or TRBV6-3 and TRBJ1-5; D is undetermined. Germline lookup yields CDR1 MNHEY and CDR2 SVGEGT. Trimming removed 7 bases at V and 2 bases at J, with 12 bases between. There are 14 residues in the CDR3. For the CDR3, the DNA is TGTGCCAGCAAAGGACCTGGGGGCAATCAGCCCCAGCATTTT. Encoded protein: CASKGPGGNQPQHF.

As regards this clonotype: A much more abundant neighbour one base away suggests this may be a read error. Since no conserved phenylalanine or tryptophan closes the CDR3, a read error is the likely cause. The CDR3 region has the DNA TGTGCCTGGAGTGGGGAGAGCAATCAGCCCCAGCATCTT. Amino acids: CAWSGESNQPQHL. The chain is built from TRBV30 and TRBJ1-5; unclear D gene. Per the germline V gene, CDR1 is GTSNPN and CDR2 is SVGIG (reference sequence). Trimming shortened V by 1 base and J by 1 base, and 5 bases separated the two germline ends. This CDR3 comprises 13 residues.

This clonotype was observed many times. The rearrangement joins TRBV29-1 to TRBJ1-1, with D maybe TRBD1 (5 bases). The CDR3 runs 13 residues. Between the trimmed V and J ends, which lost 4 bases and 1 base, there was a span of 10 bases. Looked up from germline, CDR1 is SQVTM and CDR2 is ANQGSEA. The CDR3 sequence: CSVGGDANTEAFF. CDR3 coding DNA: TGCAGCGTTGGAGGGGACGCGAACACTGAAGCTTTCTTT.

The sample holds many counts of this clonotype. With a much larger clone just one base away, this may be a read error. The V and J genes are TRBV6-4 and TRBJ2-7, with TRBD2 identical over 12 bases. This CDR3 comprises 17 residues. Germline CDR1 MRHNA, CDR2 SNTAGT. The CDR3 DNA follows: TGTGCCAGCAGTATCCTTCCGCGACTAGCGGGGGACTACGAGCGGTACTTC. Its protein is CASSILPRLAGDYERYF.

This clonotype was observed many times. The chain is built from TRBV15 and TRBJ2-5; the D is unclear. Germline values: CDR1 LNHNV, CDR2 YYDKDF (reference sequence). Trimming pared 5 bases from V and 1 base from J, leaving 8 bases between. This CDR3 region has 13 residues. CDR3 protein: CATSQDPQETQYF. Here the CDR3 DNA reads TGTGCCACCAGCCAGGACCCCCAAGAGACCCAGTACTTC.

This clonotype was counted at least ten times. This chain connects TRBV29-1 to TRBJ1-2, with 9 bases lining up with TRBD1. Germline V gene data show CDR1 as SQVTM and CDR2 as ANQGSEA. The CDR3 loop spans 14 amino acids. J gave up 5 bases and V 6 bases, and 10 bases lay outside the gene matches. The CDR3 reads CSVPNLDRGYGYTF. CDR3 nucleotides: TGCAGCGTCCCAAACCTGGACAGGGGATATGGCTACACCTTC.

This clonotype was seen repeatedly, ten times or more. CDR3 coding DNA: TGTGCCTGGGGGGGGAACAGGTTCAATCAGCCCCAGCATTTT. Translation: CAWGGNRFNQPQHF. The V call is TRBV30, the J call TRBJ1-5; D may be TRBD1 (5 bases). V lost 5 bases and J lost 3, with 14 bases in between. Germline V CDR1 and CDR2: GTSNPN, SVGIG (reference sequence). This CDR3 is built from 14 residues. The whole variable domain, filled in from reference TRBV30 and TRBJ1-5, reads SQTIHQWPATLVQPVGSPLSLECTVEGTSNPNLYWYRQAAGRGLQLLFYSVGIGQISSEVPQNLSASRPQDRQFILSSKKLLLSDSGFYLCAWGGNRFNQPQHFGDGTRLSIL.

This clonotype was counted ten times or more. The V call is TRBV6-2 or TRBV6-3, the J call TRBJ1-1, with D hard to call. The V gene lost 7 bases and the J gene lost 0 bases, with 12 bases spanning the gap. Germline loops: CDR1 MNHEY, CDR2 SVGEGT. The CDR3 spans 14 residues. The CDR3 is CASIIRSMNTEAFF. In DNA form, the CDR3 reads TGTGCCAGCATCATCAGGAGCATGAACACTGAAGCTTTCTTT.

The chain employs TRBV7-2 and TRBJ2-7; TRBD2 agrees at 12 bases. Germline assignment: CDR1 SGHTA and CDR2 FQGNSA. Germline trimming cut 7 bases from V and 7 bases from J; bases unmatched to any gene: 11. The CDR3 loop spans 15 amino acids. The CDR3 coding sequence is TGTGCCAGCACATCGGGACTAGCGGGCCTTTGGGAGCAGTACTTC. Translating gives CASTSGLAGLWEQYF.

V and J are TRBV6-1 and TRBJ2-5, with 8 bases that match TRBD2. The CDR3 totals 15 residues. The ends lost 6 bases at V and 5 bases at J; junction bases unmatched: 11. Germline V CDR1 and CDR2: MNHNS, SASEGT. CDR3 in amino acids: CASSLAGPDYETQYF. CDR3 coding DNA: TGTGCCAGCAGCCTAGCGGGCCCGGATTACGAGACCCAGTACTTC.

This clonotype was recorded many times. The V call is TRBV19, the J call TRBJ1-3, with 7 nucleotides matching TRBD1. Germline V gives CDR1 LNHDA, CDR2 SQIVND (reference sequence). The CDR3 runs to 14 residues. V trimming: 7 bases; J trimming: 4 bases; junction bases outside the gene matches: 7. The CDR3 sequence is CASTRLGGGNTIYF. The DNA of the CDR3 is TGTGCCAGTACTCGACTAGGGGGCGGAAACACCATATATTTT.

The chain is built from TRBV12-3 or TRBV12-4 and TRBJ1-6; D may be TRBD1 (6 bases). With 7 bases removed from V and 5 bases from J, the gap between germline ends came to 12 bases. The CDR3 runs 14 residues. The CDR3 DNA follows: TGTGCCAGCAAAATGGGACACGATAATTCACCCCTCCACTTT. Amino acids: CASKMGHDNSPLHF.

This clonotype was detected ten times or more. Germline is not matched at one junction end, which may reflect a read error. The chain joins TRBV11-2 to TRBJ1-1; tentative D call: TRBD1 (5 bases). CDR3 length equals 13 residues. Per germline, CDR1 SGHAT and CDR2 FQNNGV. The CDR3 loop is CASSLVRGTEAFF. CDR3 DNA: TGTGCCAGCAGTTTAGTGAGGGGCACTGAAGCTTTCTTT.

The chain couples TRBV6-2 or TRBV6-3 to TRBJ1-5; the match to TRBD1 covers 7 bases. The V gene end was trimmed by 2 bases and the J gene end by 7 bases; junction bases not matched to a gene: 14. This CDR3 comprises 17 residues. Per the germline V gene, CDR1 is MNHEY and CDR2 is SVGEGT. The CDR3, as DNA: TGTGCCAGCAGTTACGCCGGGGACAGCGGACGAAGGCAGCCCCAGCATTTT. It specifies CASSYAGDSGRRQPQHF.

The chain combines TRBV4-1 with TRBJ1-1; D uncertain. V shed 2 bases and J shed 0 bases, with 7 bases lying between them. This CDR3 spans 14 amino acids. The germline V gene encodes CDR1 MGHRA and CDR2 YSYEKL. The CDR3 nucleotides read TGCGCCAGCAGCCAACCCACCATGAACACTGAAGCTTTCTTT. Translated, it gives CASSQPTMNTEAFF.

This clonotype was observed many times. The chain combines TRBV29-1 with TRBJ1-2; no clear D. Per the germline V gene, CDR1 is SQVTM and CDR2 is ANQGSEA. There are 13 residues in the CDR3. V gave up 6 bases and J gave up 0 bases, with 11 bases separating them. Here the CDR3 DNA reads TGCAGCGTGGGCCGGGAGGCTAACTATGGCTACACCTTC. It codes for CSVGREANYGYTF.

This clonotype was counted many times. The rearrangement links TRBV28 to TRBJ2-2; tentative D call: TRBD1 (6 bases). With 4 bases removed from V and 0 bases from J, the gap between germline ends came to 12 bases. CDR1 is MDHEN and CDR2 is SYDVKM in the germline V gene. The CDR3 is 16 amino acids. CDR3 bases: TGTGCCAGCAGTTCCCCCGGGACATCGAACACCGGGGAGCTGTTTTTT. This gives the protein CASSSPGTSNTGELFF.

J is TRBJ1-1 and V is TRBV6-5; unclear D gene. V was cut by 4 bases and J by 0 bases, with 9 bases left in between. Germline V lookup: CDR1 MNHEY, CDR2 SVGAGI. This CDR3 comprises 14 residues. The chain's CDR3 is CASSSKAMNTEAFF. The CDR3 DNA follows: TGTGCCAGCAGTTCCAAGGCTATGAACACTGAAGCTTTCTTT.

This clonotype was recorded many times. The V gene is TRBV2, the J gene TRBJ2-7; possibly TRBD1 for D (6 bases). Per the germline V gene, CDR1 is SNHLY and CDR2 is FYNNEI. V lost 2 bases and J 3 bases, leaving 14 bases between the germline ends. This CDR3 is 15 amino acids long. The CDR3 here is CASSEYQGLNYEQYF. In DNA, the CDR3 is TGTGCCAGCAGTGAATATCAGGGGTTAAACTACGAGCAGTACTTC.

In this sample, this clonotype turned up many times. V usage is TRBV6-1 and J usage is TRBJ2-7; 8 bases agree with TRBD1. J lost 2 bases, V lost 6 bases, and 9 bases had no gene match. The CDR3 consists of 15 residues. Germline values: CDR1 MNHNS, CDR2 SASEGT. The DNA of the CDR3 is TGTGCCAGCAGGCAGGGGGCCCTTAGCCCCTACGAGCAGTACTTC. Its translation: CASRQGALSPYEQYF.

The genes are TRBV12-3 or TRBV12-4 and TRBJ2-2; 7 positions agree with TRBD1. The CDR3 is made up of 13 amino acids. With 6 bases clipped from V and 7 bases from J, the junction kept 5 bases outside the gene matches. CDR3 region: CASSQGVGGELFF. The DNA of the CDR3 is TGTGCCAGCAGCCAGGGGGTCGGCGGGGAGCTGTTTTTT.